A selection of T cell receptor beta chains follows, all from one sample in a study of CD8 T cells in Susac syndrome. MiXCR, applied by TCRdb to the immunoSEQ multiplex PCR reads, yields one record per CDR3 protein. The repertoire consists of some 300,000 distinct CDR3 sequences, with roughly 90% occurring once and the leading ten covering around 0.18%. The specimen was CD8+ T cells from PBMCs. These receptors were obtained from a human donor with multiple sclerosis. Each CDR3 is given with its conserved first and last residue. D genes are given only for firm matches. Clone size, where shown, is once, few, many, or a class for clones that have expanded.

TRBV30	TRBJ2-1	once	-	CAWDSRAVSYNEQFF	TGTGCCTGGGACTCGAGAGCGGTATCCTACAATGAGCAGTTCTTC
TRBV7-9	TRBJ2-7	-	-	CASSLPGPAYEQYF	TGTGCCAGCAGCTTACCAGGGCCCGCTTACGAGCAGTACTTC
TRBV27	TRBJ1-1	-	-	CASSPDGSEAFF	TGTGCCAGCAGTCCCGACGGTAGTGAAGCTTTCTTT
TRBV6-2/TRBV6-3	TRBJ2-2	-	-	CATTYGAGELFF	TGTGCCACCACCTATGGGGCCGGGGAGCTGTTTTTT
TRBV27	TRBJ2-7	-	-	CASGPSGFPYEQYF	TGTGCCAGCGGCCCTTCCGGGTTCCCCTACGAGCAGTACTTC
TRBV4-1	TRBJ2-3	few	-	CASSQDRNTDTQYF	TGCGCCAGCAGCCAAGATAGAAACACAGATACGCAGTATTTT
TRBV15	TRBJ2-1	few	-	CATSRDHHEQFF	TGTGCCACCAGTAGAGATCATCATGAGCAGTTCTTC
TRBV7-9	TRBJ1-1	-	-	CASSPPGRAGTEAFF	TGTGCCAGCAGCCCTCCGGGTAGGGCGGGCACTGAAGCTTTCTTT
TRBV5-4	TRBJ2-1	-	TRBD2	CASSPGTSGRADEQFF	TGTGCCAGCAGCCCTGGGACTAGCGGGAGGGCCGATGAGCAGTTCTTC
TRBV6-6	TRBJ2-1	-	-	CASSPGSPRHEQFF	TGTGCCAGCAGCCCTGGTTCTCCTCGGCATGAGCAGTTCTTC
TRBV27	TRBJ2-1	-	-	CASSLSGPYNEQFF	TGTGCCAGCAGTTTATCAGGGCCTTACAATGAGCAGTTCTTC
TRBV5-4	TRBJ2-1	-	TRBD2	CASSLWTSERLAQFF	TGTGCCAGCAGCTTGTGGACTAGCGAACGGTTGGCGCAGTTCTTC
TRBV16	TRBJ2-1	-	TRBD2	CASSRPAGVYNGQFF	TGTGCCAGCAGCCGACCCGCGGGAGTGTATAACGGGCAGTTCTTC
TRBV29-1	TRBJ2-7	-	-	CSVTLGRVEQYF	TGCAGCGTCACCCTGGGGCGCGTCGAGCAGTACTTC
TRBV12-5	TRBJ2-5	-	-	CASGPGTRPLETQYF	TGTGCTAGTGGTCCCGGGACTCGACCCCTTGAGACCCAGTACTTC
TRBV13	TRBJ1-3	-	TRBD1	CASSLGWDRTATYGVGNTIYF	TGTGCCAGCAGCTTAGGTTGGGACAGGACAGCCACCTACGGGGTAGGAAACACCATATATTTT
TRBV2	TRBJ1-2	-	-	CASSLTGGYTF	TGTGCCAGCAGCCTGACAGGTGGCTACACCTTC
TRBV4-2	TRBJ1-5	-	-	CASSQEGGGYSNQPQHF	TGTGCCAGCAGCCAAGAAGGTGGAGGCTATAGCAATCAGCCCCAGCATTTT
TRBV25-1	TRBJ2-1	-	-	CASSELAGDNEQFF	TGTGCCAGCAGTGAGCTGGCTGGGGACAATGAGCAGTTCTTC
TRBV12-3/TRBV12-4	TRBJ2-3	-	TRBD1	CASSPTPDRGSTQYF	TGTGCCAGCAGTCCGACCCCCGACAGGGGTAGTACGCAGTATTTT
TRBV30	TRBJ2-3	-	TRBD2	CAWRGGLAGADTQYF	TGTGCCTGGAGGGGGGGTCTAGCGGGAGCGGATACGCAGTATTTT
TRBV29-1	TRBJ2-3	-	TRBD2	CSVNGLAGEDTQYF	TGCAGCGTTAATGGACTAGCGGGGGAAGATACGCAGTATTTT
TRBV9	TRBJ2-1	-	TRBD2	CASSVPTSGRGGEQFF	TGTGCCAGCAGCGTACCAACTAGCGGGAGAGGGGGTGAGCAGTTCTTC
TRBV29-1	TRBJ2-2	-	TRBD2	CSVQMSGGATGELFF	TGCAGCGTGCAAATGAGCGGGGGGGCCACCGGGGAGCTGTTTTTT
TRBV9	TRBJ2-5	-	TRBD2	CASSDRGGARETQYF	TGTGCCAGCAGCGACCGCGGGGGGGCGAGGGAGACCCAGTACTTC
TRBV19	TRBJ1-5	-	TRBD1	CASSSGDRANQPQHF	TGTGCCAGTAGTTCCGGGGACAGGGCTAACCAGCCCCAGCATTTT
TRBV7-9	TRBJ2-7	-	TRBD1	CASSNRDRGIYEQYF	TGTGCCAGCAGCAACCGGGACAGGGGAATCTACGAGCAGTACTTC
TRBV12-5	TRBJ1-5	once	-	CASGLVPLGDGNQPQHF	TGTGCTAGTGGTTTGGTACCTCTAGGGGACGGCAATCAGCCCCAGCATTTT
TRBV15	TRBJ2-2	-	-	CATRGAGELFF	TGTGCCACCAGGGGGGCCGGGGAGCTGTTTTTT
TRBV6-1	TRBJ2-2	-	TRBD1	CASTPRGRGLNTGELFF	TGTGCCAGCACCCCGAGGGGGCGAGGACTGAACACCGGGGAGCTGTTTTTT
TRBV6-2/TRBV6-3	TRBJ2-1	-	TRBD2	CASGTSRNEQFF	TGTGCCAGCGGGACTAGCCGAAATGAGCAGTTCTTC
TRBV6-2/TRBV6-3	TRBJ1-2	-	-	CASSYPSYGYTF	TGTGCCAGCAGTTACCCCAGCTATGGCTACACCTTC
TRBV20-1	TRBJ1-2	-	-	CSAAPRGDGYTF	TGCAGCGCAGCCCCCAGGGGAGATGGCTACACCTTC
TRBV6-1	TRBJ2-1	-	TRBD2	CASKTLAGVSYNEQFF	TGTGCCAGCAAAACACTAGCGGGAGTATCCTACAATGAGCAGTTCTTC
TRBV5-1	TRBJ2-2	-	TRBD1	CASSLSGQGVLELFF	TGCGCCAGCAGCTTAAGTGGACAGGGTGTGTTGGAGCTGTTTTTT
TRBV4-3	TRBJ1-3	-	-	CASSQVEGVLGPGNTIYF	TGCGCCAGCAGCCAAGTGGAGGGAGTCCTTGGACCTGGAAACACCATATATTTT
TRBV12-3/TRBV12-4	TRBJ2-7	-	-	CASGIGDWGQYF	TGTGCCAGCGGGATAGGGGATTGGGGGCAGTACTTC
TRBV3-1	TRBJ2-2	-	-	CASSRDGGNTGELFF	TGTGCCAGCAGCCGGGACGGGGGGAACACCGGGGAGCTGTTTTTT
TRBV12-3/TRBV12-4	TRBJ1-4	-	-	CASSPTSQLPTNEKLFF	TGTGCCAGCAGTCCTACCTCGCAGTTGCCAACTAATGAAAAACTGTTTTTT
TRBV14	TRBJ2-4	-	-	CASSQAGPLWQYF	TGTGCCAGCAGCCAAGCCGGACCTCTCTGGCAGTACTTC
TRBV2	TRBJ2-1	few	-	CASSEDSSGNEQFF	TGTGCCAGCAGTGAAGATTCCAGCGGCAATGAGCAGTTCTTC
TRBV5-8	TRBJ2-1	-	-	CASSIKLLALDEQFF	TGTGCCAGCAGCATAAAGTTGCTAGCGTTGGATGAGCAGTTCTTC
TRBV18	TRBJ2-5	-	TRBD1	CASSPSGQGGETQYF	TGTGCCAGCTCACCCTCAGGACAGGGAGGCGAGACCCAGTACTTC
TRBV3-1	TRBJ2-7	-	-	CASSQVGRGSGDEQYF	TGTGCCAGCAGCCAAGTAGGTCGGGGGAGTGGCGACGAGCAGTACTTC
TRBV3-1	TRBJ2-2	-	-	CASSQDSYTGELFF	TGTGCCAGCAGCCAAGACAGTTACACCGGGGAGCTGTTTTTT
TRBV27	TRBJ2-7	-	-	CASSSLSSVHEQYF	TGTGCCAGCAGTTCGTTATCATCCGTACACGAGCAGTACTTC
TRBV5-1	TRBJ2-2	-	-	CASSLAIQGPGELFF	TGCGCCAGCAGCTTGGCCATTCAGGGCCCCGGGGAGCTGTTTTTT
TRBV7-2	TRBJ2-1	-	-	CASSPAGLPQDEQFF	TGTGCCAGCAGCCCCGCCGGGCTTCCGCAGGATGAGCAGTTCTTC
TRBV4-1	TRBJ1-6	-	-	CASSQGLSVAQPLHF	TGCGCCAGCAGCCAAGGTTTAAGCGTCGCCCAACCCCTCCACTTT
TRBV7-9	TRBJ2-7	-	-	CASSLGEGPYEQYF	TGTGCCAGCAGCTTAGGAGAGGGTCCGTACGAGCAGTACTTC
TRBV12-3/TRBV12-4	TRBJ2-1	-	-	CASSWGRANEQFF	TGTGCCAGCAGTTGGGGCAGGGCCAATGAGCAGTTCTTC
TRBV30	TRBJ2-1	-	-	CAWTITDNEQFF	TGTGCCTGGACGATCACGGACAATGAGCAGTTCTTC
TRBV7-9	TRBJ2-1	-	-	CASSSVREPNEQFF	TGTGCCAGCAGCTCCGTCCGAGAGCCCAATGAGCAGTTCTTC
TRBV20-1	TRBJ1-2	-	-	CSARQGNSYGYTF	TGCAGTGCTAGACAGGGGAACTCCTATGGCTACACCTTC
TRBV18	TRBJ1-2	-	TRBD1	CASSPSDRVMGYTF	TGTGCCAGCTCACCTTCCGACAGGGTAATGGGCTACACCTTC